The 21 T cell receptor beta chains listed next were all sequenced from one sample in a study of response to subunit inactivated influenza vaccine. TCRdb itself ran the RT-PCR reads through MiXCR, one entry per CDR3 protein. Among about 650,000 distinct CDR3 sequences, approximately 15% were seen once, and the ten largest hold approximately 7.6%. Sequencing was performed on PBMCs from blood, taken 14 days before vaccination. All receptors come from a middle-aged man who received an inactivated influenza vaccine.

The DNA of the CDR3 is TGTGCCAGCAGGGTCCGTTACCCAGATACGCAGTATTTT. It encodes CASRVRYPDTQYF. The chain uses TRBV6-1 and TRBJ2-3; no clear D gene. Germline V gene sequence: CDR1 MNHNS, CDR2 SASEGT. This CDR3 has 13 residues. Trimming stripped 6 bases from V and 4 bases from J, with 11 bases between.

This clonotype was counted ten times or more. The V and J genes are TRBV12-3 or TRBV12-4 and TRBJ2-1; 11 bases match TRBD2. The CDR3 runs to 15 residues. The V gene end was trimmed by 6 bases and the J gene end by 9 bases; junction bases not matched to a gene: 10. CDR3 bases: TGTGCCAGCAGCTTGCTAGCGGGGGGTCTAGGTGAGCAGTTCTTC. This sequence encodes CASSLLAGGLGEQFF.

The chain combines TRBV5-1 with TRBJ2-7; maybe TRBD2 (6 bases). The CDR3 is 17 amino acids. V shed 0 bases and J shed 4 bases, with 20 bases lying between them. Per germline, CDR1 SGHRS and CDR2 YFSETQ. The CDR3 DNA is TGCGCCAGCAGCTTGGCCGGGGGTGGAGGATCGCCTTACGAGCAGTACTTC. This encodes CASSLAGGGGSPYEQYF. The whole variable domain, remainder taken from reference TRBV5-1 and TRBJ2-7, is KAGVTQTPRYLIKTRGQQVTLSCSPISGHRSVSWYQQTPGQGLQFLFEYFSETQRNKGNFPGRFSGRQFSNSRSEMNVSTLELGDSALYLCASSLAGGGGSPYEQYFGPGTRLTVT.

The chain carries TRBV4-3 and TRBJ2-2; 9 bases map to TRBD1. Trimming cost V 0 bases and J 3 bases; bases outside gene matches: 5. The CDR3 loop spans 17 amino acids. CDR1 and CDR2 from the germline V gene are LGHNA and YSLEER. The CDR3: CASSQDAGTGYTGELFF. CDR3 DNA sequence: TGCGCCAGCAGCCAAGACGCGGGGACAGGGTACACCGGGGAGCTGTTTTTT.

The chain couples TRBV6-2 or TRBV6-3 to TRBJ1-2, with unresolved D. CDR1 and CDR2 from the germline V gene are MNHEY and SVGEGT. This CDR3 region has 12 residues. Trimming pared 2 bases from V and 6 bases from J, leaving 7 bases between. DNA of the CDR3: TGTGCCAGCAGTTACACCCAGGATGGCTACACCTTC. Its translation is CASSYTQDGYTF.

This clonotype occurred a few times. The J gene is TRBJ2-7, the V gene TRBV7-2; 9 positions agree with TRBD1. The ends lost 0 bases at V and 3 bases at J; junction bases unmatched: 3. The CDR3 runs 15 residues. CDR1 is SGHTA and CDR2 is FQGNSA in the germline V gene. In DNA, the CDR3 is TGTGCCAGCAGCTTAGCTGGGGACAGGGTCTACGAGCAGTACTTC. Translating gives CASSLAGDRVYEQYF.

The chain recombines TRBV7-2 with TRBJ1-4; D unclear. Germline values: CDR1 SGHTA, CDR2 FQGNSA. Between the trimmed V and J ends, which lost 0 bases and 7 bases, there was a span of 21 bases. This CDR3 region has 18 residues. CDR3 DNA sequence: TGTGCCAGCAGCTTAGCCCTCCAATCTTCCCGGGAAGGTGAAAAACTGTTTTTT. Translated: CASSLALQSSREGEKLFF.

This clonotype was counted only a few times. V is TRBV28 and J is TRBJ2-1; D might be TRBD1 or TRBD2, each matching 5 bases. Germline loops: CDR1 MDHEN, CDR2 SYDVKM. The CDR3 runs 15 residues. Trimming left V 6 bases short and J 5 bases short, with 17 bases between. CDR3 protein: CASRQTGTPHNEQFF. The CDR3 region has the DNA TGTGCCAGCAGGCAAACCGGGACCCCTCACAATGAGCAGTTCTTC.

The chain has TRBV10-3 and TRBJ2-1; D might be TRBD1 or TRBD2, each matching 6 bases. CDR1 is ENHRY, CDR2 SYGVKD, per germline. V dropped 11 bases and J dropped 5 bases, with 13 bases sitting between them. The CDR3 is 12 residues long. This CDR3 reads CAARGVDNEQFF. Written as DNA, the CDR3 is TGTGCCGCTAGGGGGGTGGACAATGAGCAGTTCTTC.

This clonotype was counted only a few times. The chain links TRBV3-1 to TRBJ1-3, with D tentatively TRBD1 (6 bases). CDR3 length equals 16 residues. Germline CDR1 and CDR2: LGHDT and YNNKEL (reference sequence). Trimming cost V 2 bases and J 0 bases, with 11 bases left between them. CDR3: CASSQRQASSGNTIYF. The CDR3 DNA sequence: TGTGCCAGCAGCCAACGACAGGCGAGCTCTGGAAACACCATATATTTT.

The V call is TRBV6-5, the J call TRBJ2-7; maybe TRBD2 (5 bases). V shed 2 bases and J shed 0 bases, with 11 bases lying between them. CDR1 is MNHEY, CDR2 SVGAGI, per germline. The CDR3 contains 15 residues. The CDR3 coding sequence is TGTGCCAGCAGTTACCGGGCGGGTAGCTCCTACGAGCAGTACTTC. Protein product: CASSYRAGSSYEQYF.

This chain uses TRBV2 with TRBJ1-1; 7 bases are a match to TRBD1. There are 13 residues in the CDR3. Germline trimming cut 8 bases from V and 5 bases from J; bases unmatched to any gene: 8. CDR1 and CDR2 (germline): SNHLY, FYNNEI. CDR3 nucleotide sequence: TGTGCCAGCGGATTACAGGGGAGGACTGAAGCTTTCTTT. Translating gives CASGLQGRTEAFF.

This clonotype was counted a few times. The rearrangement joins TRBV18 to TRBJ2-3; D gene unclear. Deletions cut 3 bases from V and 3 bases from J, with 10 bases between. Germline loops: CDR1 KGHSH, CDR2 LQKENI. The CDR3 is 14 amino acids. This chain's CDR3 is CASSPLPGTDTQYF. CDR3 nucleotides: TGTGCCAGCTCACCGCTACCCGGGACAGATACGCAGTATTTT.

The gene calls are TRBV7-9 and TRBJ1-2; TRBD1 agrees at 8 bases. Per the germline V gene, CDR1 is SEHNR and CDR2 is FQNEAQ (reference sequence). The CDR3 covers 14 residues. V gave up 5 bases and J gave up 5 bases; unmatched junction bases: 7. The CDR3 nucleotides are TGTGCCAGCAGCGTTTCGACAGGGGTATATGGCTACACCTTC. Its protein is CASSVSTGVYGYTF. The whole variable domain, filled in from reference TRBV7-9 and TRBJ1-2, reads DTGVSQNPRHKITKRGQNVTFRCDPISEHNRLYWYRQTLGQGPEFLTYFQNEAQLEKSRLLSDRFSAERPKGSFSTLEIQRTEQGDSAMYLCASSVSTGVYGYTFGSGTRLTVV.

The chain is built from TRBV3-1 and TRBJ2-2, with D unclear. Germline V gene sequence: CDR1 LGHDT, CDR2 YNNKEL (reference sequence). The CDR3 covers 11 residues. V lost 5 bases, J lost 5 bases, and 3 bases lay in between. The CDR3 nucleotides are TGTGCCAGCAGCGCGACCGGGGAGCTGTTTTTT. As protein: CASSATGELFF.

This chain uses TRBV27 with TRBJ2-3, with D possibly matching TRBD1 (6 bases). Trimming cost V 5 bases and J 4 bases, with 13 bases left between them. The germline V gene encodes CDR1 MNHEY and CDR2 SMNVEV (reference sequence). The CDR3 has 14 amino acids. The CDR3 DNA follows: TGTGCCAGCAGTGACAGGCCCCCCGCAGATACGCAGTATTTT. Residues: CASSDRPPADTQYF.

The chain couples TRBV14 to TRBJ2-1, with 11 bases identical to TRBD1. The CDR3 contains 18 residues. Germline V lookup: CDR1 SGHDN, CDR2 FVKESK. V was pared by 4 bases and J by 0 bases, with 8 bases of the junction left unmatched. CDR3 protein: CASSRRDRGILSYNEQFF. CDR3 nucleotides: TGTGCCAGCAGCCGACGGGACAGGGGGATCCTCTCCTACAATGAGCAGTTCTTC.

The chain combines TRBV5-6 with TRBJ2-6; D is ambiguous. The CDR3 is 15 amino acids. Trimming took 4 bases from V and 0 from J, leaving 8 bases between them. Germline CDR1 SGHDT, CDR2 YYEEEE. For the CDR3, the DNA is TGTGCCAGCAGCCCATACACCTCTGGGGCCAACGTCCTGACTTTC. It translates to CASSPYTSGANVLTF.

This clonotype was counted between two and nine times. The chain carries TRBV5-1 and TRBJ2-1, with a tentative D call TRBD2 (6 bases). Germline V gene sequence: CDR1 SGHRS, CDR2 YFSETQ. This CDR3 contains 14 residues. Trimming removed 6 bases from V and 5 bases from J, with 15 bases in between. The CDR3 here is CASTTAGTHNEQFF. Here the CDR3 DNA reads TGCGCCAGCACCACCGCGGGGACCCACAATGAGCAGTTCTTC.

The V gene is TRBV11-2, the J gene TRBJ1-5; D might be TRBD1 (5 bases). V lost 0 bases and J 4 bases, leaving 10 bases between the germline ends. CDR3 length equals 15 residues. The germline V gene has CDR1 SGHAT and CDR2 FQNNGV. This chain's CDR3 is CASSLEGGTNQPQHF. CDR3 sequence (DNA): TGTGCCAGCAGCTTAGAGGGAGGGACGAATCAGCCCCAGCATTTT.

This clonotype was counted between two and nine times. The chain is built from TRBV25-1 and TRBJ1-2; 7 bases agree with TRBD1. This CDR3 is 13 amino acids long. Germline V gives CDR1 MGHDK, CDR2 SYGVNS. J was trimmed by 6 bases and V by 4 bases; bases with no gene match: 5. CDR3 coding DNA: TGTGCCAGCAGTGCCCAGGGGGGCCATGGCTACACCTTC. Protein sequence: CASSAQGGHGYTF.